This entry features one TCR beta chain sequence. The entry originates in a study of OX40 agonist ivuxolimab in advanced cancers. Here immunoSEQ multiplex PCR was the method, and the copy in TCRdb shows in-frame clones only, minus some. The sample lists roughly 140,000 clones; around 94% were seen once. This CDR3 comprises 13 residues. V was trimmed by 5 bases and J by 3 bases, leaving 11 bases between them. The V gene's germline CDR1 is MNHNY and CDR2 SVGAGI (reference sequence). This clonotype was obtained from an adult with an advanced solid tumor such as melanoma, head and neck, liver or kidney cancer. The sample was CD4+ or CD8+ T cells sorted from blood, taken in a trial of the OX40 agonist ivuxolimab. The rearrangement uses TRBV6-6 and TRBJ2-7; perhaps TRBD1 as D (6 bases). The CDR3 loop is CASSRAGVYEQYF. The CDR3 region has the DNA TGTGCCAGCAGTAGGGCAGGGGTCTACGAGCAGTACTTC.